This passage covers 20 T cell receptor beta chains from one sample sequenced in a study of blood T cell repertoires in COVID-19. The table came from immunoSEQ multiplex PCR; TCRdb's copy has only in-frame clones and leaves some out. The sample shows 300,000 to 400,000 clones, 85% to 90% of them seen only once. Sequences were obtained from PBMCs or T cells enriched from blood (not recorded which). These receptors were collected from a woman younger than 30 who had recovered from COVID-19.

This clone was seen many times. The chain has TRBV5-1 and TRBJ2-3, with 9 bases lining up with TRBD2. In germline, CDR1 is SGHRS, CDR2 YFSETQ. Germline trimming cut 3 bases from V and 4 bases from J; bases unmatched to any gene: 6. This CDR3 has 15 amino acids. The CDR3 sequence is CASSSSGADSDTQYF. The DNA of the CDR3 is TGCGCCAGCAGCTCTAGCGGGGCGGACTCAGATACGCAGTATTTT.

The chain uses TRBV7-2 and TRBJ2-7; 7 bases are a match to TRBD1. Germline V gene data show CDR1 as SGHTA and CDR2 as FQGNSA. The trim removed 5 bases at V and 4 bases at J, leaving 8 bases unmatched. CDR3 length: 14 amino acids. The CDR3 sequence is CASSPTGMRYEQYF. In DNA, the CDR3 is TGTGCCAGCAGCCCGACAGGGATGAGATACGAGCAGTACTTC.

The chain employs TRBV5-1 and TRBJ1-1, with a weak D call TRBD1 (5 bases). CDR3 length equals 15 residues. Trimming took 0 bases from V and 3 from J, leaving 12 bases between them. Germline CDR1 reads SGHRS; CDR2 reads YFSETQ. In DNA, the CDR3 is TGCGCCAGCAGCTTGGTCGTCGCCAGGGACACTGAAGCTTTCTTT. Its translation is CASSLVVARDTEAFF.

V is TRBV7-2 and J is TRBJ1-3; tentatively, D is TRBD1 (5 bases). The CDR3 has 15 amino acids. Trimming stripped 6 bases from V and 0 bases from J, with 12 bases between. CDR1 and CDR2 from the germline V gene are SGHTA and FQGNSA. The CDR3 region has the DNA TGTGCCAGCAGGAAAAACAGGAGCTCTGGAAACACCATATATTTT. Its translation: CASRKNRSSGNTIYF.

This chain joins TRBV6-1 and TRBJ1-1; D is unclear. Trimming cost V 3 bases and J 0 bases, with 8 bases left between them. Germline V gene sequence: CDR1 MNHNS, CDR2 SASEGT. The CDR3 loop spans 14 amino acids. Here the CDR3 reads CASSDRAMNTEAFF. DNA for the CDR3: TGTGCCAGCAGTGACCGAGCTATGAACACTGAAGCTTTCTTT.

V usage is TRBV5-6 and J usage is TRBJ2-7; D gene ambiguous. This CDR3 has 13 amino acids. The V and J ends lost 0 bases and 3 bases respectively, with 7 bases between them. Looked up from germline, CDR1 is SGHDT and CDR2 is YYEEEE. The CDR3, as DNA: TGTGCCAGCAGCTTGGCTCAGAACTACGAGCAGTACTTC. It encodes CASSLAQNYEQYF.

The rearrangement links TRBV30 to TRBJ1-1, with D uncertain. CDR1 and CDR2 (germline): GTSNPN, SVGIG (reference sequence). This CDR3 region has 14 residues. V was shortened by 7 bases and J by 5 bases, with 20 bases between the two germline ends. CDR3 in amino acids: CASSYRLRRTEAFF. CDR3 in DNA: TGTGCCTCCTCGTACCGCCTCAGGAGGACTGAAGCTTTCTTT.

About this clone: Germline is not matched at one junction end, which may reflect a read error. The gene calls are TRBV11-2 and TRBJ2-2; TRBD2 is a possible D gene (6 bases). CDR1 is SGHAT and CDR2 is FQNNGV in the germline V gene. This CDR3 contains 16 residues. CDR3 loop: CTSSSRLESNTGELFF. CDR3 nucleotide sequence: TGTACCAGCAGCTCCCGACTAGAGTCGAACACCGGGGAGCTGTTTTTT.

The CDR3 loop reads CASLRQGAADTQYF. The CDR3 region has the DNA TGTGCCAGCCTTCGACAGGGGGCTGCAGATACGCAGTATTTT. V and J are TRBV6-5 and TRBJ2-3; 10 positions match TRBD1. With 8 bases clipped from V and 4 bases from J, the junction kept 6 bases outside the gene matches. Germline-derived CDR1 and CDR2 are MNHEY and SVGAGI. The CDR3 has 14 residues.

The rearrangement links TRBV4-2 to TRBJ1-1; 7 nucleotides agree with TRBD1. CDR3 length equals 13 residues. Unmatched junction bases numbered 0, after V lost 1 base and J lost 4 bases. Germline CDR1 is LGHNA and CDR2 is YNFKEQ. CDR3 amino acids: CASSQGQGTEAFF. CDR3 in DNA: TGTGCCAGCAGCCAAGGACAGGGCACTGAAGCTTTCTTT.

The J gene is TRBJ1-1, the V gene TRBV7-9; tentatively, D is TRBD1 (6 bases). This CDR3 spans 13 amino acids. The germline CDR1 and CDR2 sequences are SEHNR and FQNEAQ (reference sequence). V lost 3 bases to trimming and J lost 7 bases, with 12 bases between them. The chain's CDR3 is CASSLAQGNEAFF. CDR3 DNA sequence: TGTGCCAGCAGCTTGGCACAGGGTAATGAAGCTTTCTTT.

The chain uses TRBV3-1 (or the pseudogene TRBV3-2) and TRBJ2-7; 9 positions match TRBD1. The CDR3 spans 14 residues. Germline CDR1 reads LGHDT; CDR2 reads YNNKEL (reference sequence). J lost 3 bases, V lost 4 bases, and 4 bases had no gene match. The CDR3 protein is CASSPRTGVYEQYF. CDR3 sequence (DNA): TGTGCCAGCAGCCCTCGGACAGGGGTCTACGAGCAGTACTTC.

The CDR3: CASSPQWTRVEEQYF. For the CDR3, the DNA is TGCGCCAGCAGCCCCCAATGGACAAGGGTTGAGGAGCAGTACTTC. The chain combines TRBV4-3 with TRBJ2-7, with D perhaps matching TRBD1 (5 bases). Germline assignment: CDR1 LGHNA and CDR2 YSLEER. The ends were cut back, 4 bases at V and 7 bases at J, with 20 bases in the middle. The CDR3 covers 15 residues.

The rearrangement links TRBV6-1 to TRBJ1-6; D gene ambiguous. Germline values: CDR1 MNHNS, CDR2 SASEGT. This CDR3 spans 16 amino acids. Trimming shortened V by 2 bases and J by 7 bases, and 15 bases separated the two germline ends. The CDR3 DNA is TGTGCCAGCAGTGAAATAACACCCTACTACAATTCACCCCTCCACTTT. Protein: CASSEITPYYNSPLHF.

V and J are TRBV7-8 and TRBJ1-1; no clear D. Between the trimmed V and J ends, which lost 1 base and 2 bases, there was a span of 17 bases. The CDR3 runs 17 residues. CDR1 and CDR2 from the germline V gene are SGHVS and FQNEAQ. The CDR3 is CASSLGGRLRGNTEAFF. CDR3 nucleotides: TGTGCCAGCAGCTTAGGTGGGAGGTTACGGGGAAACACTGAAGCTTTCTTT. Supplemented by reference TRBV7-8 and TRBJ1-1, the full variable domain reads GAGVSQSPRYKVAKRGQDVALRCDPISGHVSLFWYQQALGQGPEFLTYFQNEAQLDKSGLPSDRFFAERPEGSVSTLKIQRTQQEDSAVYLCASSLGGRLRGNTEAFFGQGTRLTVV.

The chain has TRBV4-2 and TRBJ2-2; D perhaps matches TRBD1 (6 bases). The CDR3 covers 15 residues. Per the germline V gene, CDR1 is LGHNA and CDR2 is YNFKEQ. Trimming shortened V by 8 bases and J by 5 bases, and 18 bases separated the two germline ends. This CDR3 reads CASGRPGTKTGELFF. CDR3 coding DNA: TGTGCCAGCGGACGACCCGGGACAAAAACCGGGGAGCTGTTTTTT.

The rearrangement joins TRBV3-1 (or the pseudogene TRBV3-2) to TRBJ2-5; 9 bases are a match to TRBD2. The J segment lost 5 bases and the V segment lost 3 bases, leaving 16 bases of the junction unmatched. Germline-derived CDR1 and CDR2 are LGHDT and YNNKEL (reference sequence). The CDR3 spans 18 residues. The CDR3 coding sequence is TGTGCCAGCAGCCAGTTGCGGGGGGGTCCGATTGATGGGGAGACCCAGTACTTC. Amino acids: CASSQLRGGPIDGETQYF.

The rearrangement links TRBV29-1 to TRBJ1-1; 7 nucleotides line up with TRBD1. CDR1 SQVTM and CDR2 ANQGSEA come from the germline V gene. The CDR3 covers 11 residues. The CDR3 region is CMTGLATEAFF. CDR3 coding DNA: TGCATGACAGGGTTAGCCACTGAAGCTTTCTTT.

In this sample, this clone turned up once. The chain links TRBV10-1 to TRBJ1-5, with no clear D. V was trimmed by 0 bases and J by 7 bases, leaving 22 bases between them. In germline, CDR1 is WNHNN, CDR2 SYGVQD (reference sequence). The CDR3 is made up of 18 amino acids. CDR3 sequence: CASSESGRVATTEQPQHF. The CDR3, as DNA: TGCGCCAGCAGTGAGTCGGGGAGGGTTGCAACAACCGAGCAGCCCCAGCATTTT.

The sample holds one count of this clone. The gene calls are TRBV2 and TRBJ2-1; 9 nucleotides align to TRBD2. The CDR3 sequence is 14 residues long. Germline V gene lookup returns CDR1 SNHLY and CDR2 FYNNEI. V shed 1 base and J 9 bases; nucleotides not matched to a gene: 4. CDR3 bases: TGTGCCAGCAGTGAAGGCGGGGGGGCCGGTGAGCAGTTCTTC. Translation gives CASSEGGGAGEQFF.